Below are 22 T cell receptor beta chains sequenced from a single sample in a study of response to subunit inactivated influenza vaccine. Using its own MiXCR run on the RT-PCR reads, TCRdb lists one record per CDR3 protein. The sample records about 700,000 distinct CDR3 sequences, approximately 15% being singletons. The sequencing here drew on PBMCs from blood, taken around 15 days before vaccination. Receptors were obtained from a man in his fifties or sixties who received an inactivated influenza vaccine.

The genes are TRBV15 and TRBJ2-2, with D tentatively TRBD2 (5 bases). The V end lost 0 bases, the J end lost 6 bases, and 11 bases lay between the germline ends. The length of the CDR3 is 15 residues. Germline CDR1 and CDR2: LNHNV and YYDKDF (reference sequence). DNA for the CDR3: TGTGCCACCAGCAGAGATTTAGCGACCGCCGGGGAGCTGTTTTTT. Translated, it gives CATSRDLATAGELFF.

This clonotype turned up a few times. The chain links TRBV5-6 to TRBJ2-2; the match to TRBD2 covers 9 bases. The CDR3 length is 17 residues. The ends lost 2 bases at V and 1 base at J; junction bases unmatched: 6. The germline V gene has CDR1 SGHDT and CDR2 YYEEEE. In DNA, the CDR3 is TGTGCCAGCAGCTTTGCTCTAGCGGGAAAGAACACCGGGGAGCTGTTTTTT. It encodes CASSFALAGKNTGELFF.

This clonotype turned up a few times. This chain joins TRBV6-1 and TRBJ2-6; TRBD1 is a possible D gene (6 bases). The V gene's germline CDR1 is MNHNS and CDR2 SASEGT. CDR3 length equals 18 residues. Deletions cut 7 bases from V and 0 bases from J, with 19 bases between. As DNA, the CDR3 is TGTGCCAGCACCCAGCCGAAACAGGGAAACTCTGGGGCCAACGTCCTGACTTTC. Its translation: CASTQPKQGNSGANVLTF.

In DNA, the CDR3 is TGTGCCAGCAACGGACAGGGGGCGGATCAAAACATTCAGTACTTC. Its translation: CASNGQGADQNIQYF. The J gene is TRBJ2-4, the V gene TRBV6-2 or TRBV6-3; 11 bases map to TRBD1. V shed 7 bases, J shed 5 bases, and the junction held 7 bases outside the gene matches. The CDR3 contains 15 residues. The germline gives CDR1 MNHEY, CDR2 SVGEGT.

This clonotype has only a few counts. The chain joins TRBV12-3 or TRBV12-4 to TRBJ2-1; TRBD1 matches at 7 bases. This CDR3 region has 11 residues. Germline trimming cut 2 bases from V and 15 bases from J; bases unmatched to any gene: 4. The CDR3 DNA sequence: TGTGCCAGCAGTTTAAGACAGGGAAGGTTCTTC. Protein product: CASSLRQGRFF.

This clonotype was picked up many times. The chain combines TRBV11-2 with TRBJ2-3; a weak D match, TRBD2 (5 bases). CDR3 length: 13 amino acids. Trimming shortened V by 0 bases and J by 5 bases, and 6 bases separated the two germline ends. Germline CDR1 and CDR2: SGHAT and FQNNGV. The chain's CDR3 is CASSLDRGDTQYF. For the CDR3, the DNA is TGTGCCAGCAGCTTAGATCGGGGAGATACGCAGTATTTT.

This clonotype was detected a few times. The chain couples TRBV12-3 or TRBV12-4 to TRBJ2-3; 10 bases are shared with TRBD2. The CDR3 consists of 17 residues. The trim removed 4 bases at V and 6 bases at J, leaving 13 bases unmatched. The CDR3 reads CASSYARAGGARDTQYF. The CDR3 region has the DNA TGTGCCAGCAGTTACGCCCGAGCGGGGGGGGCGAGGGATACGCAGTATTTT.

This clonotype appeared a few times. CDR3 loop: CATSADRGIFDSPLHF. The DNA of the CDR3 is TGTGCCACCAGCGCGGACAGGGGGATCTTTGATTCACCCCTCCACTTT. The V and J genes are TRBV15 and TRBJ1-6; TRBD1 agrees at 10 bases. CDR3 length: 16 residues. CDR1 LNHNV and CDR2 YYDKDF come from the germline V gene (reference sequence). V shed 5 bases, J shed 8 bases, and the junction held 9 bases outside the gene matches.

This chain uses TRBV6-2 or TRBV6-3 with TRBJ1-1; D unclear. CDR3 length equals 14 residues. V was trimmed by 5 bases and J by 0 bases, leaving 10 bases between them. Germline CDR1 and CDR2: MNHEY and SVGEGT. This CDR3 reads CASSGNSLNTEAFF. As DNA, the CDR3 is TGTGCCAGCAGTGGTAACAGTTTGAACACTGAAGCTTTCTTT.

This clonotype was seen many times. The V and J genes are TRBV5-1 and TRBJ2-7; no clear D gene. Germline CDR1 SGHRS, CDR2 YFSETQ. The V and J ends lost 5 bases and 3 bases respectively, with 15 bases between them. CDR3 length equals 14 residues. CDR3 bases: TGCGCCAGCAGTTCCCGCGTGAGAGTCTACGAGCAGTACTTC. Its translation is CASSSRVRVYEQYF. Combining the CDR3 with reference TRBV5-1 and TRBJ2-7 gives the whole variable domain KAGVTQTPRYLIKTRGQQVTLSCSPISGHRSVSWYQQTPGQGLQFLFEYFSETQRNKGNFPGRFSGRQFSNSRSEMNVSTLELGDSALYLCASSSRVRVYEQYFGPGTRLTVT.

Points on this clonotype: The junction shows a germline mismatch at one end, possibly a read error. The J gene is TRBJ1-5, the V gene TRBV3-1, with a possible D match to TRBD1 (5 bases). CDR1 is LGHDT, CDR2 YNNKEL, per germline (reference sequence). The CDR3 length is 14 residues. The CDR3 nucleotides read TGTGCCAGCAGCCCGGGACCGTTCAATCATCCCCAGCATTTT. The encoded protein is CASSPGPFNHPQHF.

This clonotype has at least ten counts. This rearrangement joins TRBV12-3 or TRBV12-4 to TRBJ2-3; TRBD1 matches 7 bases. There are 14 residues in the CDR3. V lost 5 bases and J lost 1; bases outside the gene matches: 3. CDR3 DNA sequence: TGTGCCAGCAGTCGGACAGGCCGCACAGATACGCAGTATTTT. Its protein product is CASSRTGRTDTQYF.

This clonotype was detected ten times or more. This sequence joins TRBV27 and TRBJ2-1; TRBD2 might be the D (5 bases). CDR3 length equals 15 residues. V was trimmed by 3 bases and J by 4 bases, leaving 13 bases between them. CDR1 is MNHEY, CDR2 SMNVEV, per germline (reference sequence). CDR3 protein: CASSFDRGGYNEQFF. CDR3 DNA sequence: TGTGCCAGCAGTTTCGACCGCGGAGGATACAATGAGCAGTTCTTC.

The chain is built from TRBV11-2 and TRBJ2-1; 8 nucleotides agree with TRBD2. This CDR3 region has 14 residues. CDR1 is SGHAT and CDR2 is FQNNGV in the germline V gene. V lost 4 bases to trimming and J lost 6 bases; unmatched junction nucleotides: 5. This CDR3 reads CASSSGTSVNEQFF. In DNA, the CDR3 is TGTGCCAGCAGCTCCGGGACTAGTGTCAATGAGCAGTTCTTC. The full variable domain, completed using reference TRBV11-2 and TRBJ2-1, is EAGVAQSPRYKIIEKRQSVAFWCNPISGHATLYWYQQILGQGPKLLIQFQNNGVVDDSQLPKDRFSAERLKGVDSTLKIQPAKLEDSAVYLCASSSGTSVNEQFFGPGTRLTVL.

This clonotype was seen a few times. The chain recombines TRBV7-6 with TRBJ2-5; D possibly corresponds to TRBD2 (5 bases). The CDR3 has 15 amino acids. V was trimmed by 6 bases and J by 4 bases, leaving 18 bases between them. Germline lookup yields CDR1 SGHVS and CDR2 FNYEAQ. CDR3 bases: TGTGCCAGCAGTTCCACTCAGAGGGCCCCAGAGACCCAGTACTTC. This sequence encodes CASSSTQRAPETQYF. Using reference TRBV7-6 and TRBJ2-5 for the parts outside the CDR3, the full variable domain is GAGVSQSPRYKVTKRGQDVALRCDPISGHVSLYWYRQALGQGPEFLTYFNYEAQQDKSGLPNDRFSAERPEGSISTLTIQRTEQRDSAMYRCASSSTQRAPETQYFGPGTRLLVL.

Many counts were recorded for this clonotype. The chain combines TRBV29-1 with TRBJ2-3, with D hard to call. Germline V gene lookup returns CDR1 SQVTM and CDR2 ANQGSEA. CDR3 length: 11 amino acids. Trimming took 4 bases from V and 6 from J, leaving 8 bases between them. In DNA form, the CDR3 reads TGCAGCGTTGGAATGGGGGATACGCAGTATTTT. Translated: CSVGMGDTQYF.

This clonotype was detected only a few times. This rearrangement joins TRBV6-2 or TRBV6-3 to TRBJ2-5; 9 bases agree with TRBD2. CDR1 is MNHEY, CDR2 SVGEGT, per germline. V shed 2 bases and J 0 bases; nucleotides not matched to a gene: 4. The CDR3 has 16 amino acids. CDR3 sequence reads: CASSYTSGGYQETQYF. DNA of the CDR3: TGTGCCAGCAGTTACACCAGCGGGGGGTACCAAGAGACCCAGTACTTC.

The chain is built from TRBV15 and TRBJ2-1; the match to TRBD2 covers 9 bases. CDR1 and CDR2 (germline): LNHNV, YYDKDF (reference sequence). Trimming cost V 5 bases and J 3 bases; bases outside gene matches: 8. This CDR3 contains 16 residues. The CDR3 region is CATSPFQRGVYNEQFF. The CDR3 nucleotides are TGTGCCACCAGCCCTTTCCAGCGGGGGGTCTACAATGAGCAGTTCTTC. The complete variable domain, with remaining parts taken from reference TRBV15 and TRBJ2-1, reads DAMVIQNPRYQVTQFGKPVTLSCSQTLNHNVMYWYQQKSSQAPKLLFHYYDKDFNNEADTPDNFQSRRPNTSFCFLDIRSPGLGDTAMYLCATSPFQRGVYNEQFFGPGTRLTVL.

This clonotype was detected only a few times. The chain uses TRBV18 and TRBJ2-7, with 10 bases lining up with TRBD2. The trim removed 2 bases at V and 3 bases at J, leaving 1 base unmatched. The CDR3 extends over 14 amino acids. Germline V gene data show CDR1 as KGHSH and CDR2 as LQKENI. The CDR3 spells CASSPTSGVYEQYF. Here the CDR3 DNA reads TGTGCCAGCTCACCAACTAGCGGGGTCTACGAGCAGTACTTC.

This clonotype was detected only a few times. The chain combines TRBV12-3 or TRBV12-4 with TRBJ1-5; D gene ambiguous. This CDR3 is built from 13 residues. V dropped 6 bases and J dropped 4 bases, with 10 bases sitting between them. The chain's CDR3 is CASRTTMNQPQHF. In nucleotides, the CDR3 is TGTGCCAGCAGGACCACAATGAATCAGCCCCAGCATTTT.

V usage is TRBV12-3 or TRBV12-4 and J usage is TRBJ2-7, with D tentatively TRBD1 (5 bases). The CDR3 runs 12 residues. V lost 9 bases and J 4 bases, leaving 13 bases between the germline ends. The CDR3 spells CASSGRTYEQYF. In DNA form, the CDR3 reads TGTGCCAGTTCTGGACGGACATACGAGCAGTACTTC.

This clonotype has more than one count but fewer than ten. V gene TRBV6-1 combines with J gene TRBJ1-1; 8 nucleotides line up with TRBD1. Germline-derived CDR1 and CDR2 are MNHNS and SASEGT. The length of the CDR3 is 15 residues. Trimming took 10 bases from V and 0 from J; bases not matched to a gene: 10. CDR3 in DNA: TGTGCCATCAACGATCACAGGGGGATGAACACTGAAGCTTTCTTT. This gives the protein CAINDHRGMNTEAFF.